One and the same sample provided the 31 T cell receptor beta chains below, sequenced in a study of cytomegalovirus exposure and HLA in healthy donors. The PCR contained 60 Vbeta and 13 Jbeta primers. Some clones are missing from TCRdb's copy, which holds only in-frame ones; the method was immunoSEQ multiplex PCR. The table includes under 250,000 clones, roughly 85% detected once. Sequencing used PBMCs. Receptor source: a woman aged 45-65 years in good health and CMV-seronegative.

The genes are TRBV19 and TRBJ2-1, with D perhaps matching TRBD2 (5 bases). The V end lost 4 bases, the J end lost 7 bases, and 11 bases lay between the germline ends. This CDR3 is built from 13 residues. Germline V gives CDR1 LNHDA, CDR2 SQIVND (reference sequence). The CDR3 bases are TGTGCCAGTAGTACCGACTCGGGGAATGAGCAGTTCTTC. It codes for CASSTDSGNEQFF.

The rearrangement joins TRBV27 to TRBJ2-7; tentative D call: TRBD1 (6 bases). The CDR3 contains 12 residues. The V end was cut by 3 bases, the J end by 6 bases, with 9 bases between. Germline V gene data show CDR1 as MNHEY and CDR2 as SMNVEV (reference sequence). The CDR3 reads CASSFQGCEQYF. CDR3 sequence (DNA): TGTGCCAGCAGTTTCCAGGGGTGCGAGCAGTACTTC.

In DNA, the CDR3 is TGTGCCAGCACCTTGACAGGGGTTAACACTGAAGCTTTCTTT. It codes for CASTLTGVNTEAFF. The V call is TRBV28, the J call TRBJ1-1, with 8 bases matching TRBD1. Germline values: CDR1 MDHEN, CDR2 SYDVKM. Trimming took 7 bases from V and 2 from J; bases not matched to a gene: 6. The CDR3 runs to 14 residues. Drawing the rest from reference TRBV28 and TRBJ1-1, the complete variable domain is DVKVTQSSRYLVKRTGEKVFLECVQDMDHENMFWYRQDPGLGLRLIYFSYDVKMKEKGDIPEGYSVSREKKERFSLILESASTNQTSMYLCASTLTGVNTEAFFGQGTRLTVV.

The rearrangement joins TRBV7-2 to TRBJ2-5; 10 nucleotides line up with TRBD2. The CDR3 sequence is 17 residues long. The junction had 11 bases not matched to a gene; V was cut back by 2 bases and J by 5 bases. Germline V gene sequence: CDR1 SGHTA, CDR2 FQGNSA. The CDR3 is CASSLNWSGRARETQYF. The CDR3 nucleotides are TGTGCCAGCAGCTTAAATTGGAGCGGGAGGGCCAGGGAGACCCAGTACTTC.

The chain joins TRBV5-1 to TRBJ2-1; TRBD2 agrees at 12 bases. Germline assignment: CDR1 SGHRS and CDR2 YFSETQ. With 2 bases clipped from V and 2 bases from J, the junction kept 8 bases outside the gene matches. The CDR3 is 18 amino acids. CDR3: CASSFATSGSGAYNEQFF. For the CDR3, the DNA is TGCGCCAGCAGCTTCGCGACTAGCGGGAGTGGCGCCTACAATGAGCAGTTCTTC.

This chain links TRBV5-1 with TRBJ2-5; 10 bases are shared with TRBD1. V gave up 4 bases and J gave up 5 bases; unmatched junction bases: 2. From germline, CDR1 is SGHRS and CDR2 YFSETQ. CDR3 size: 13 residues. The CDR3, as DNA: TGCGCCAGCAGCGGGACAGGGGAGGAGACCCAGTACTTC. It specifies CASSGTGEETQYF.

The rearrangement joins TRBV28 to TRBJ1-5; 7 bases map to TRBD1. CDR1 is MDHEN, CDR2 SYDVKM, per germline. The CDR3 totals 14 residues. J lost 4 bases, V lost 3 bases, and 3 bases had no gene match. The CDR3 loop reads CASSLIQGNQPQHF. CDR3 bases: TGTGCCAGCAGTTTGATACAGGGGAATCAGCCCCAGCATTTT. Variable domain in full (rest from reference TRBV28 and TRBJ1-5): DVKVTQSSRYLVKRTGEKVFLECVQDMDHENMFWYRQDPGLGLRLIYFSYDVKMKEKGDIPEGYSVSREKKERFSLILESASTNQTSMYLCASSLIQGNQPQHFGDGTRLSIL.

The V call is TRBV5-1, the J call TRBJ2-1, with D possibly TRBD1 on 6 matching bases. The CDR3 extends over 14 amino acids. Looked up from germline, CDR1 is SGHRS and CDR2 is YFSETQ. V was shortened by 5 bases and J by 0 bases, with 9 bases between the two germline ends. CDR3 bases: TGCGCCAGCAGGACAGGCAACTCCTACAATGAGCAGTTCTTC. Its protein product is CASRTGNSYNEQFF.

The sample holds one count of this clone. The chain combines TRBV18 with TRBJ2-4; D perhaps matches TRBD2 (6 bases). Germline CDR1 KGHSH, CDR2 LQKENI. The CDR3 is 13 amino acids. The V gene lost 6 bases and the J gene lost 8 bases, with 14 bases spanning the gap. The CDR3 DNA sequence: TGTGCCAGCTCCTCCTCACGGAGGGACATTCAGTACTTC. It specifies CASSSSRRDIQYF.

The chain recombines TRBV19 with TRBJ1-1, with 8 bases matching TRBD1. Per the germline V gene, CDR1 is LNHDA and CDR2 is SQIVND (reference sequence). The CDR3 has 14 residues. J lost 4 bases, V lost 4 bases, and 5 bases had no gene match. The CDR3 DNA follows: TGTGCCAGTAGTACAAACAGGGGGAGCACTGAAGCTTTCTTT. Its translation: CASSTNRGSTEAFF.

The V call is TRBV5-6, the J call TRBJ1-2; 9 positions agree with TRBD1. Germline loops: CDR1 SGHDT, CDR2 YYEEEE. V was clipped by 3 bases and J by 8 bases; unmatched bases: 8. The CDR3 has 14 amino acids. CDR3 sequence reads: CASSYSDRGNGYTF. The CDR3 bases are TGTGCCAGCAGCTACTCAGACAGGGGGAACGGCTACACCTTC.

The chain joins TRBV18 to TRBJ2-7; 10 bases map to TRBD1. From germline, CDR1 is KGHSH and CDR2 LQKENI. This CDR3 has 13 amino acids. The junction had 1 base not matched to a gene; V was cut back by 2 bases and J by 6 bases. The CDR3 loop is CASSPWTGGEQYF. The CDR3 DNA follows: TGTGCCAGCTCACCATGGACAGGGGGCGAGCAGTACTTC.

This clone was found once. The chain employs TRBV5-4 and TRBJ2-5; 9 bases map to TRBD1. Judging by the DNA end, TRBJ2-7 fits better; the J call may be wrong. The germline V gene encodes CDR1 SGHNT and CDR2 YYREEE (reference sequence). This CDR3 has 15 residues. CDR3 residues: CASSLGQGVPYEQYF. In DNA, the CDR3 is TGTGCCAGCAGCTTGGGACAGGGGGTCCCCTACGAGCAGTACTTC.

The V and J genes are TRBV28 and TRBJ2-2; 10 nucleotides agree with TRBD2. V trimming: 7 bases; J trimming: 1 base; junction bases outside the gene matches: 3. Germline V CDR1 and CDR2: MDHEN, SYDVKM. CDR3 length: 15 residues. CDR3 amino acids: CASILAGMNTGELFF. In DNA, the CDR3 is TGTGCCAGCATACTAGCGGGAATGAACACCGGGGAGCTGTTTTTT.

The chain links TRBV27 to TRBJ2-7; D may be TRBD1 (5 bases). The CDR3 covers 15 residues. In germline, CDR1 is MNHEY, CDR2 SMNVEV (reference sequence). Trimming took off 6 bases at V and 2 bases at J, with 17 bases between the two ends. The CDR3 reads CASRPWQQDAYEQYF. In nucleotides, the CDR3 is TGTGCCAGCAGGCCATGGCAACAGGATGCCTACGAGCAGTACTTC.

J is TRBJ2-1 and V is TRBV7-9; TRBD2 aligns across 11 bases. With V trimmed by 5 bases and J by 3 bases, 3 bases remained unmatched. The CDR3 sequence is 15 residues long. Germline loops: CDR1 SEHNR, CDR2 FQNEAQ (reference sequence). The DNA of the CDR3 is TGTGCCAGCAGCCCAGGGACTAGCGGCTACAATGAGCAGTTCTTC. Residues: CASSPGTSGYNEQFF. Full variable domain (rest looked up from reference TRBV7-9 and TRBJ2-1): DTGVSQNPRHKITKRGQNVTFRCDPISEHNRLYWYRQTLGQGPEFLTYFQNEAQLEKSRLLSDRFSAERPKGSFSTLEIQRTEQGDSAMYLCASSPGTSGYNEQFFGPGTRLTVL.

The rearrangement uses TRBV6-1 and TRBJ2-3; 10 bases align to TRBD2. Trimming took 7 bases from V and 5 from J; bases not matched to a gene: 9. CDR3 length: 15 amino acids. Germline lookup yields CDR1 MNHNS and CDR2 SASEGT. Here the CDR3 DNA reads TGTGCCAGCATTTGGCTAGCGGGAGATAGAGATACGCAGTATTTT. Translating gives CASIWLAGDRDTQYF.

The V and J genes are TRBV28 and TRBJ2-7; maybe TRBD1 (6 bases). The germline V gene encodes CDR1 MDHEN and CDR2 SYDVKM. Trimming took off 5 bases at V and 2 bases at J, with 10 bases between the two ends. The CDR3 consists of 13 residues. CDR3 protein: CASSRQATYEQYF. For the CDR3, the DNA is TGTGCCAGCAGTAGACAGGCCACCTACGAGCAGTACTTC.

The CDR3 loop reads CASSQEGGISNQPQHF. The CDR3 nucleotides read TGCGCCAGCAGCCAAGAAGGAGGAATTAGCAATCAGCCCCAGCATTTT. V is TRBV4-1 and J is TRBJ1-5; D gene uncertain. Germline V gene sequence: CDR1 MGHRA, CDR2 YSYEKL. V was cut by 0 bases and J by 0 bases, with 9 bases left in between. CDR3 length: 16 residues.

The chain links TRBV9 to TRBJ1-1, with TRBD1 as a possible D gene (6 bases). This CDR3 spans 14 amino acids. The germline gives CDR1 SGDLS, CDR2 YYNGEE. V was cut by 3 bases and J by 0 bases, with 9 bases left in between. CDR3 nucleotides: TGTGCCAGCAGCGGTGGACAGCTGAACACTGAAGCTTTCTTT. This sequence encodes CASSGGQLNTEAFF.

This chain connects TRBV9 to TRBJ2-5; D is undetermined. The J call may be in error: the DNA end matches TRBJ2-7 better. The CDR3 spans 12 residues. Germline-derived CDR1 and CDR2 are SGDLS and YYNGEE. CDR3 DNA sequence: TGTGCCAGCAGCCCTGACTTCTACGAGCAGTACTTC. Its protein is CASSPDFYEQYF.

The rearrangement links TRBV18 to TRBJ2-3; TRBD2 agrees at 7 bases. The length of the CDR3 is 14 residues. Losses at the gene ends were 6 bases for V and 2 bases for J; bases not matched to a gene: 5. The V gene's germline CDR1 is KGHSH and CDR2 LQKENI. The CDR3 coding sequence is TGTGCCAGCTCCGGGACTACTTCCACAGATACGCAGTATTTT. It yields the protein CASSGTTSTDTQYF.

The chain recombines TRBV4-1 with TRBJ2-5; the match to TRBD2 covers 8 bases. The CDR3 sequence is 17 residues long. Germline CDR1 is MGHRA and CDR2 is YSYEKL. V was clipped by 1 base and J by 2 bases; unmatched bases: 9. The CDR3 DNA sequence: TGCGCCAGCAGCCAAGCCGTTGCGGGAGGAAATCAAGAGACCCAGTACTTC. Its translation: CASSQAVAGGNQETQYF.

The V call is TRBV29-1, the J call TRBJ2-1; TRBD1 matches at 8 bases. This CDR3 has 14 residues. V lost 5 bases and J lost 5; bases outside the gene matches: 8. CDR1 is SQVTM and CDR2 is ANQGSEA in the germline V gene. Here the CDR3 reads CSVLRTGRNNEQFF. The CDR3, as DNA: TGCAGCGTTCTTAGGACAGGGAGGAACAATGAGCAGTTCTTC.

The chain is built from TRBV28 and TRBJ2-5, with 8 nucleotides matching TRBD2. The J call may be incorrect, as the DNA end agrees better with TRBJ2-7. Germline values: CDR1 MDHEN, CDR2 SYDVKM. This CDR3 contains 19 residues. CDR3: CASSSHAPRPGGRRYEQYF. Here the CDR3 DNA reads TGTGCCAGCAGTTCCCACGCCCCCCGGCCCGGCGGGAGGAGGTACGAGCAGTACTTC.

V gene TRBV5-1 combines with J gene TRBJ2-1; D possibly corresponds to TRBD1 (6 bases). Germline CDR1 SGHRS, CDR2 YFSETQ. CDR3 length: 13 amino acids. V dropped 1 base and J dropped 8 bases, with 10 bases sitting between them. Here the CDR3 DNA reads TGCGCCAGCAGCTTGAACAGGGTCGATGAGCAGTTCTTC. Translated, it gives CASSLNRVDEQFF.

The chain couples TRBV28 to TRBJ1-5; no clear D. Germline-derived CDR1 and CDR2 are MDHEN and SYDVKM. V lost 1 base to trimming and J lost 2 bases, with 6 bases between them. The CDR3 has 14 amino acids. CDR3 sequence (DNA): TGTGCCAGCAGTTTATCCGGTCGCAATCAGCCCCAGCATTTT. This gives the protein CASSLSGRNQPQHF.

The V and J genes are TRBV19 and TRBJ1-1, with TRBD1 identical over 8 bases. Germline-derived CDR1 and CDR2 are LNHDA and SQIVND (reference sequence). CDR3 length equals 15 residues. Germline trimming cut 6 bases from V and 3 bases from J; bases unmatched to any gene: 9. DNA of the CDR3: TGTGCCAGTAGGTCCACAGGGGGTTGGTACACTGAAGCTTTCTTT. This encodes CASRSTGGWYTEAFF.

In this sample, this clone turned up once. Here the CDR3 DNA reads TGTGCCAGCAGTAGCGCTAAAGAGACCCAGTACTTC. Translation: CASSSAKETQYF. J is TRBJ2-5 and V is TRBV6-1, with D uncertain. The germline V gene has CDR1 MNHNS and CDR2 SASEGT. The CDR3 sequence is 12 residues long. Between the trimmed V and J ends, which lost 5 bases and 3 bases, there was a span of 7 bases.

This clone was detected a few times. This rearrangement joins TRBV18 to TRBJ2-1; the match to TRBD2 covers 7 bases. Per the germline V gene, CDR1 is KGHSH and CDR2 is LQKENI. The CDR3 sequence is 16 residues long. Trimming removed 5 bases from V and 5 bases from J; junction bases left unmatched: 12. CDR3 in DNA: TGTGCCAGCTCAACGCGTGGGCCTAGCGGTAACAATGAGCAGTTCTTC. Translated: CASSTRGPSGNNEQFF.

The CDR3 reads CASSSFGGTDTQYF. Here the CDR3 DNA reads TGTGCCAGCAGTTCTTTCGGGGGAACAGATACGCAGTATTTT. The chain recombines TRBV27 with TRBJ2-3; perhaps TRBD2 as D (6 bases). Germline assignment: CDR1 MNHEY and CDR2 SMNVEV (reference sequence). CDR3 length: 14 residues. V was pared by 4 bases and J by 3 bases, with 11 bases between.